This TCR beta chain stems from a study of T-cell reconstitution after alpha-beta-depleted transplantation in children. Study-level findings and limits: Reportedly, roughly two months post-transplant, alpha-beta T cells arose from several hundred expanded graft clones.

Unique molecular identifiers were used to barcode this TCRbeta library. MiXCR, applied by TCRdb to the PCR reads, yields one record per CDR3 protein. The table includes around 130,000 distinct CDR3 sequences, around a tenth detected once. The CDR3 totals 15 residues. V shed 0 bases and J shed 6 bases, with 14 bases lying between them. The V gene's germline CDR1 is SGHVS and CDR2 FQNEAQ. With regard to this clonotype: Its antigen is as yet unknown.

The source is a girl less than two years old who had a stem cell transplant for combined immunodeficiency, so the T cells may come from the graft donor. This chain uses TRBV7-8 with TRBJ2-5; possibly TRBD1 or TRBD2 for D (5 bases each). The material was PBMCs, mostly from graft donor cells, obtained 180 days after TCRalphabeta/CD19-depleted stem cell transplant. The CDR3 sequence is CASSLAGTREQTQYF. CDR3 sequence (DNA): TGTGCCAGCAGCTTAGCGGGGACCAGGGAACAGACCCAGTACTTC.